This TCR beta chain was identified in a study of OX40 agonist ivuxolimab in advanced cancers. Overall study: A male proportion of approximately 80% was recorded, with mean age approximately 64 years and range about 23 to 80. Three patients, one with hepatocellular carcinoma and two with cutaneous melanoma, achieved partial responses.

Study observations and caveats: Some nonresponders likewise displayed low normalized T-cell clonal expansion.

Concerning this clone itself: Its antigen is undetermined.

The V gene end was trimmed by 1 base and the J gene end by 2 bases; junction bases not matched to a gene: 4. The CDR3 has 15 residues. Germline values: CDR1 GTSNPN, CDR2 SVGIG (reference sequence). Assay: immunoSEQ multiplex PCR; the TCRdb copy retains only in-frame clones and omits some. The sample lists 90,000 to 100,000 clones; about four fifths were seen once. This receptor was obtained from an adult with an advanced solid tumor such as melanoma, head and neck, liver or kidney cancer. The sample was CD4+ or CD8+ T cells sorted from blood, taken in a trial of the OX40 agonist ivuxolimab. The chain employs TRBV30 and TRBJ2-3; 9 nucleotides align to TRBD2. Here the CDR3 reads CAWSALAGFTDTQYF. For the CDR3, the DNA is TGTGCCTGGAGTGCCCTAGCGGGATTCACAGATACGCAGTATTTT. The full variable domain, completed using reference TRBV30 and TRBJ2-3, is SQTIHQWPATLVQPVGSPLSLECTVEGTSNPNLYWYRQAAGRGLQLLFYSVGIGQISSEVPQNLSASRPQDRQFILSSKKLLLSDSGFYLCAWSALAGFTDTQYFGPGTRLTVL.